This T cell receptor (beta chain) emerged from a study of early stage breast cancer tumors. Findings and caveats of the study: Enriched TCRB sequences shared across patients were mostly commonly generated sequences.

The protocol was immunoSEQ multiplex PCR, while the TCRdb copy is restricted to in-frame clones and leaves out a portion. The sample shows about 9,100 clones, 64% of them seen only once. Details on this clone: Its specificity is unknown.

Germline V gene sequence: CDR1 SGHNT, CDR2 YYREEE (reference sequence). CDR3 length equals 15 residues. Trimming removed 0 bases at V and 9 bases at J, with 13 bases between. The specimen sequenced was breast tumor tissue. This receptor was taken from a person in their 60s with breast cancer. The chain links TRBV5-4 to TRBJ1-6; TRBD1 might be the D (5 bases). The CDR3 DNA is TGTGCCAGCAGCTTGGACCAGGGAGGGTTTTCACCCCTCCACTTT. Translating gives CASSLDQGGFSPLHF. The variable domain in full, completed from reference TRBV5-4 and TRBJ1-6, reads ETGVTQSPTHLIKTRGQQVTLRCSSQSGHNTVSWYQQALGQGPQFIFQYYREEENGRGNFPPRFSGLQFPNYSSELNVNALELDDSALYLCASSLDQGGFSPLHFGNGTRLTVT.